The text below deals with one T cell receptor (beta chain). The target antigen is unknown. These data come from a study of T cells in narcolepsy. Whole-study results and caveats: Comparing one patient's CSF and blood CD4+ clonotypes highlighted HCRT- and TRIB2-specific autoreactive clonotypes.

The CDR3 loop spans 14 amino acids. The germline gives CDR1 SNHLY, CDR2 FYNNEI. Trimming pared 4 bases from V and 4 bases from J, leaving 13 bases between. Generated by immunoSEQ multiplex PCR, the TCRdb table keeps only in-frame clones and is missing some. The sample lists roughly 24,000 clones; more than 65% were seen once. This chain connects TRBV2 to TRBJ1-2; a possible D gene is TRBD1 (6 bases). Sequencing input: memory (CD45RA-) CD4+ T cells from blood. The sequence came from a human donor in good health. CDR3 region: CASSVGGTSYGYTF. CDR3 nucleotide sequence: TGTGCCAGCAGTGTCGGAGGGACATCCTATGGCTACACCTTC. The variable domain in full, with the rest retrieved from reference TRBV2 and TRBJ1-2, is EPEVTQTPSHQVTQMGQEVILRCVPISNHLYFYWYRQILGQKVEFLVSFYNNEISEKSEIFDDQFSVERPDGSNFTLKIRSTKLEDSAMYFCASSVGGTSYGYTFGSGTRLTVV.